The rows below give T cell receptor beta chains drawn from one sample of a study of T cell responses to AZD1222 COVID-19 vaccine. The method was immunoSEQ multiplex PCR; TCRdb's version includes in-frame clones alone and lacks a portion of them. The sample has about 100,000 clones, about 90% seen once. The sequences come from peripheral blood, collected on day 0 of AZD1222 vaccination. The receptor source for this set is an adult in good health. CDR3s include the opening cysteine and the closing phenylalanine or tryptophan. A D gene is named only where the DNA matches it firmly. Clone size, where shown, is once, few, many, or a class for clones that have expanded.

abundance: .
len: 13
d_gene: .
j_gene: TRBJ1-2
v_gene: TRBV12-3/TRBV12-4
CDR3nt: TGTGCCAGCAGTTTTGGGACCGACTATGGCTACACCTTC
CDR3aa: CASSFGTDYGYTF

abundance: .
len: 14
d_gene: .
j_gene: TRBJ2-3
v_gene: TRBV7-3
CDR3nt: TGTGCCAGCAGCTTAGCTGGCGTGCCAGATACGCAGTATTTT
CDR3aa: CASSLAGVPDTQYF

abundance: .
len: 14
d_gene: .
j_gene: TRBJ1-4
v_gene: TRBV2
CDR3nt: TGTGCCAGCAGCAACACGGGGCGGGAAGAAAAACTGTTTTTT
CDR3aa: CASSNTGREEKLFF

abundance: .
len: 15
d_gene: .
j_gene: TRBJ2-3
v_gene: TRBV5-4
CDR3nt: TGTGCCAGCAGCTGGAGTATCAGAGGAACAGATACGCAGTATTTT
CDR3aa: CASSWSIRGTDTQYF

abundance: .
len: 13
d_gene: .
j_gene: TRBJ1-1
v_gene: TRBV24-1
CDR3nt: TGTGCCACCAGTGGTGAGACGTACACTGAAGCTTTCTTT
CDR3aa: CATSGETYTEAFF

abundance: few
len: 14
d_gene: .
j_gene: TRBJ2-1
v_gene: TRBV6-1
CDR3nt: TGTGCCAGCAGTGAAGGACCGGCCAACAATGAGCAGTTCTTC
CDR3aa: CASSEGPANNEQFF

abundance: .
len: 15
d_gene: .
j_gene: TRBJ1-1
v_gene: TRBV7-3
CDR3nt: TGTGCCAGCAGCCGGCTCCAGACGGTAAACACTGAAGCTTTCTTT
CDR3aa: CASSRLQTVNTEAFF

abundance: .
len: 13
d_gene: .
j_gene: TRBJ2-1
v_gene: TRBV29-1
CDR3nt: TGCAGCATCCTAACTTCGCGGGGCAATGAGCAGTTCTTC
CDR3aa: CSILTSRGNEQFF

abundance: .
len: 16
d_gene: .
j_gene: TRBJ1-6
v_gene: TRBV13
CDR3nt: .
CDR3aa: CASSFGAGSYNSPLHF

abundance: .
len: 14
d_gene: TRBD1
j_gene: TRBJ1-5
v_gene: TRBV6-5
CDR3nt: TGTGCCAGCAGTTTGCTAACAGGGGCTCTGCCCCAGCATTTT
CDR3aa: CASSLLTGALPQHF

abundance: .
len: 16
d_gene: TRBD2
j_gene: TRBJ2-1
v_gene: TRBV6-6
CDR3nt: TGTGCCAGCAGTTACTCGGTTAGCGGGGGGGCTCTTGAGCAGTTCTTC
CDR3aa: CASSYSVSGGALEQFF

abundance: .
len: 17
d_gene: TRBD2
j_gene: TRBJ2-3
v_gene: TRBV5-4
CDR3nt: TGTGCCAGCCAGACTAGCGGGGGGGGAGGTAGGTCAGATACGCAGTATTTT
CDR3aa: CASQTSGGGGRSDTQYF

abundance: .
len: 14
d_gene: TRBD2
j_gene: TRBJ2-7
v_gene: TRBV3-1/TRBV3-2
CDR3nt: TGTGCCAGCAGCTCCTGGGTGGAGGCTAGCGGGCAGTACTTC
CDR3aa: CASSSWVEASGQYF

abundance: .
len: 14
d_gene: .
j_gene: TRBJ1-6
v_gene: TRBV7-9
CDR3nt: TGTGCCAGCACATTGGGGACAACAAATTCACCCCTCCACTTT
CDR3aa: CASTLGTTNSPLHF

abundance: .
len: 14
d_gene: .
j_gene: TRBJ2-4
v_gene: TRBV21-1
CDR3nt: TGTGCCAGCAGCAAAGCGGCACGGGAAAACATTCAGTACTTC
CDR3aa: CASSKAARENIQYF

abundance: .
len: 13
d_gene: .
j_gene: TRBJ2-1
v_gene: TRBV5-1
CDR3nt: TGCGCCAGCAGCTTGGGCGGGGTTCATGAGCAGTTCTTC
CDR3aa: CASSLGGVHEQFF

abundance: .
len: 15
d_gene: .
j_gene: TRBJ2-3
v_gene: TRBV7-6
CDR3nt: TGTGCCAGCAGCTTATCGTGGGGGGGCGTAGATACGCAGTATTTT
CDR3aa: CASSLSWGGVDTQYF

abundance: .
len: 15
d_gene: .
j_gene: TRBJ1-1
v_gene: TRBV4-3
CDR3nt: TGCGCCAGCAGCCAAGTGGCGGGGGGGAACACTGAAGCTTTCTTT
CDR3aa: CASSQVAGGNTEAFF

abundance: .
len: 11
d_gene: .
j_gene: TRBJ2-7
v_gene: TRBV5-6
CDR3nt: TGTGCCAGCAGCTTGAGCGGCGAGCAGTACTTC
CDR3aa: CASSLSGEQYF

abundance: .
len: 15
d_gene: TRBD1
j_gene: TRBJ1-2
v_gene: TRBV3-1/TRBV3-2
CDR3nt: TGTGCCAGCAGCCATTCGGGACAGGGGTTCTATGGCTACACCTTC
CDR3aa: CASSHSGQGFYGYTF

abundance: .
len: 14
d_gene: .
j_gene: TRBJ1-4
v_gene: TRBV3-1/TRBV3-2
CDR3nt: TGTGCCAGCAGCCACGGGGCAGTTTCTTTAGAACTGTTTTTT
CDR3aa: CASSHGAVSLELFF

abundance: .
len: 14
d_gene: TRBD1
j_gene: TRBJ2-1
v_gene: TRBV2
CDR3nt: TGTGCCAGCAGCGCGACAGGGTTGAACAATGAGCAGTTCTTC
CDR3aa: CASSATGLNNEQFF

abundance: .
len: 16
d_gene: .
j_gene: TRBJ2-3
v_gene: TRBV7-6
CDR3nt: TGTGCCAGCAGCCGTACAGGGTGGGTCGGCACAGATACGCAGTATTTT
CDR3aa: CASSRTGWVGTDTQYF

abundance: few
len: 18
d_gene: .
j_gene: TRBJ1-1
v_gene: TRBV13
CDR3nt: TGTGCCAGCAGCTTAATAATGGGGTCAGGGCGTATGAACACTGAAGCTTTCTTT
CDR3aa: CASSLIMGSGRMNTEAFF

abundance: .
len: 14
d_gene: .
j_gene: TRBJ2-1
v_gene: TRBV29-1
CDR3nt: TGCAGCGCCTCAGGTCGGGCGACGGTCAATGAGCAGTTCTTC
CDR3aa: CSASGRATVNEQFF

abundance: .
len: 14
d_gene: .
j_gene: TRBJ1-2
v_gene: TRBV29-1
CDR3nt: TGCAGCGTTGGGGGGACTTTGGGGGCTTCTGGCTACACCTTC
CDR3aa: CSVGGTLGASGYTF

abundance: .
len: 14
d_gene: TRBD1
j_gene: TRBJ1-2
v_gene: TRBV6-5
CDR3nt: TGTGCCAGCAGTTACGGGGACAGGGCCTATGGCTACACCTTC
CDR3aa: CASSYGDRAYGYTF

abundance: .
len: 15
d_gene: .
j_gene: TRBJ2-3
v_gene: TRBV7-2
CDR3nt: TGTGCCAGCAGCTTAGTGCCTGCTAGCACAGATACGCAGTATTTT
CDR3aa: CASSLVPASTDTQYF

abundance: .
len: 15
d_gene: TRBD1
j_gene: TRBJ2-7
v_gene: TRBV2
CDR3nt: TGTGCCACCCATCACCCTGGGACAGGGGGATACGAGCAGTACTTC
CDR3aa: CATHHPGTGGYEQYF

abundance: .
len: 12
d_gene: .
j_gene: TRBJ2-7
v_gene: TRBV18
CDR3nt: TGTGCCAGCTCGCTGACAGTTTACGAGCAGTACTTC
CDR3aa: CASSLTVYEQYF

abundance: once
len: 13
d_gene: .
j_gene: TRBJ1-6
v_gene: TRBV2
CDR3nt: TGTGCCAGCAGTGAAGCGGATATGGCTCCCCTCCACTTT
CDR3aa: CASSEADMAPLHF

abundance: .
len: 14
d_gene: .
j_gene: TRBJ1-1
v_gene: TRBV7-2
CDR3nt: TGTGCCAGCAGCCCCGGTCCGATGAACACTGAAGCTTTCTTT
CDR3aa: CASSPGPMNTEAFF

abundance: .
len: 15
d_gene: .
j_gene: TRBJ1-5
v_gene: TRBV4-3
CDR3nt: TGCGCCAGCAGCGCCCAGGTGGGGGGGAATCAGCCCCAGCATTTT
CDR3aa: CASSAQVGGNQPQHF

abundance: .
len: 16
d_gene: .
j_gene: TRBJ2-6
v_gene: TRBV6-6
CDR3nt: TGTGCCAGCACCCAAAAGATTCAGTCTGGGGCCAACGTCCTGACTTTC
CDR3aa: CASTQKIQSGANVLTF

abundance: .
len: 15
d_gene: .
j_gene: TRBJ1-6
v_gene: TRBV9
CDR3nt: TGTGCCAGCAGCGTAGGCGTGGGGGCCGGGTCACCCCTCCACTTT
CDR3aa: CASSVGVGAGSPLHF

abundance: .
len: 14
d_gene: .
j_gene: TRBJ2-7
v_gene: TRBV7-2
CDR3nt: TGTGCCAGCAGCTTAACAGGGAGCTCCTACGAGCAGTACTTC
CDR3aa: CASSLTGSSYEQYF

abundance: .
len: 15
d_gene: .
j_gene: TRBJ1-2
v_gene: TRBV5-4
CDR3nt: TGTGCCAGCAGCTTGACCGGGGTCGGGGTCTATGGCTACACCTTC
CDR3aa: CASSLTGVGVYGYTF

abundance: .
len: 14
d_gene: TRBD1
j_gene: TRBJ1-6
v_gene: TRBV30
CDR3nt: TGTGCCTGGAGGGCAGGGGGGGGCCATTCACCCCTCCACTTT
CDR3aa: CAWRAGGGHSPLHF

abundance: once
len: 14
d_gene: .
j_gene: TRBJ1-2
v_gene: TRBV5-5
CDR3nt: TGTGCCAGCAGCTTCTTACAGGGTACCCTCGGAGTGACCTTC
CDR3aa: CASSFLQGTLGVTF

abundance: .
len: 12
d_gene: .
j_gene: TRBJ1-4
v_gene: TRBV4-1
CDR3nt: TGCGCCAGCAGCGGTGAGGGTGAAAAACTGTTTTTT
CDR3aa: CASSGEGEKLFF

abundance: .
len: 16
d_gene: TRBD1
j_gene: TRBJ1-1
v_gene: TRBV27
CDR3nt: TGTGCCAGCAACAGACAGGGGGCGAAAGGGAACACTGAAGCTTTCTTT
CDR3aa: CASNRQGAKGNTEAFF

abundance: .
len: 17
d_gene: .
j_gene: TRBJ1-3
v_gene: TRBV7-9
CDR3nt: TGTGCCAGCAGCTTCCCCGCGCAGGCGGGGTCTGGAAACACCATATATTTT
CDR3aa: CASSFPAQAGSGNTIYF

abundance: .
len: 16
d_gene: .
j_gene: TRBJ1-6
v_gene: TRBV2
CDR3nt: TGTGCCAGCAGTTCCAGATTGGACCGAAGTAATTCACCCCTCCACTTT
CDR3aa: CASSSRLDRSNSPLHF

abundance: .
len: 13
d_gene: .
j_gene: TRBJ1-2
v_gene: TRBV19
CDR3nt: TGTGCCAGTTTCGACGGGAAGGGAGATGGCTACACCTTC
CDR3aa: CASFDGKGDGYTF

abundance: .
len: 15
d_gene: .
j_gene: TRBJ1-3
v_gene: TRBV7-2
CDR3nt: TGTGCCAGCAGCTTAGGGTGGGGAGAAGGAAACACCATATATTTT
CDR3aa: CASSLGWGEGNTIYF

abundance: .
len: 15
d_gene: .
j_gene: TRBJ2-2
v_gene: TRBV28
CDR3nt: TGTGCCAGCAGTTCCCCGAGCGTGTACCCCGGGGAGCTGTTTTTT
CDR3aa: CASSSPSVYPGELFF

abundance: .
len: 15
d_gene: .
j_gene: TRBJ1-4
v_gene: TRBV5-1
CDR3nt: TGCGCCAGCAGCTTGATGTCAGGGGAGAATGAAAAACTGTTTTTT
CDR3aa: CASSLMSGENEKLFF

abundance: .
len: 13
d_gene: TRBD2
j_gene: TRBJ2-7
v_gene: TRBV7-2
CDR3nt: TGTGCCAGCAGCTTCGGGGGGGTGTACGAGCAGTACTTC
CDR3aa: CASSFGGVYEQYF

abundance: .
len: 17
d_gene: TRBD1
j_gene: TRBJ2-4
v_gene: TRBV15
CDR3nt: TGTGCCACCGCGGGCAGGGGGCCACACGAGGCCAAAAACATTCAGTACTTC
CDR3aa: CATAGRGPHEAKNIQYF

abundance: .
len: 15
d_gene: TRBD1
j_gene: TRBJ1-5
v_gene: TRBV2
CDR3nt: TGTGCCAGCAGGGTGGGACAGTCTAGCAATCAGCCCCAGCATTTT
CDR3aa: CASRVGQSSNQPQHF